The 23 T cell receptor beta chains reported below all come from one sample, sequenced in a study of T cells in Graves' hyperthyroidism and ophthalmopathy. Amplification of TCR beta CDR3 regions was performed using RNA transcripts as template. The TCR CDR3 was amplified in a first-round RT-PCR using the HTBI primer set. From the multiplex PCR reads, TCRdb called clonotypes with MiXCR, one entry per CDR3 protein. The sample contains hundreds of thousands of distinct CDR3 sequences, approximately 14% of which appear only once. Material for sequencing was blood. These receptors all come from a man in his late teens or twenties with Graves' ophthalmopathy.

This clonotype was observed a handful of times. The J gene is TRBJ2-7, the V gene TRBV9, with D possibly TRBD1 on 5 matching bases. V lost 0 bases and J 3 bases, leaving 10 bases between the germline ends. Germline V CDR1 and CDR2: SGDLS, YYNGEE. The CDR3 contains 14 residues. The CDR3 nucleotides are TGTGCCAGCAGCGTAGAGGCAGGGATCTACGAGCAGTACTTC. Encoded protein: CASSVEAGIYEQYF.

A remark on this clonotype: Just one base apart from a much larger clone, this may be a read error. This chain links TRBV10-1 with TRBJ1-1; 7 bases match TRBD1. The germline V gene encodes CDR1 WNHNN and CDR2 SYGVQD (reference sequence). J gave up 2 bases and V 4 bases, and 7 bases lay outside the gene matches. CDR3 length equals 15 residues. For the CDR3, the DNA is TGCGCCAGCAGTGGGTCGGGACAGCCAAACACTGAAGCTTTCTTT. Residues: CASSGSGQPNTEAFF.

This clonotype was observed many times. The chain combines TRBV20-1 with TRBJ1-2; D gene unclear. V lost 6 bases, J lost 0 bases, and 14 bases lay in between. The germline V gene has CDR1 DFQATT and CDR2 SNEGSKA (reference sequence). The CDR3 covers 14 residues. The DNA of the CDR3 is TGCAGTGCCATAGTCCGGGCAGCTAACTATGGCTACACCTTC. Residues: CSAIVRAANYGYTF.

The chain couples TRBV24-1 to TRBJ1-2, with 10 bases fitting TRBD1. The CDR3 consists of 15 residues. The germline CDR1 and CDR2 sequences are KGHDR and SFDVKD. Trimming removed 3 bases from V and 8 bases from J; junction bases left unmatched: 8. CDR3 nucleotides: TGTGCCACCAGTGATACCAGACAGGGGGCTGGAGGCTACACCTTC. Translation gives CATSDTRQGAGGYTF.

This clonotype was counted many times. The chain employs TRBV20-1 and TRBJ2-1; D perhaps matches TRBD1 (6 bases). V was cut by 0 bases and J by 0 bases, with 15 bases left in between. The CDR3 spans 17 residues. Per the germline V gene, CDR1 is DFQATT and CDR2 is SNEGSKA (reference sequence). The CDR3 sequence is CSARDLGADGSYNEQFF. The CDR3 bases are TGCAGTGCTAGAGATTTGGGGGCGGACGGCTCCTACAATGAGCAGTTCTTC.

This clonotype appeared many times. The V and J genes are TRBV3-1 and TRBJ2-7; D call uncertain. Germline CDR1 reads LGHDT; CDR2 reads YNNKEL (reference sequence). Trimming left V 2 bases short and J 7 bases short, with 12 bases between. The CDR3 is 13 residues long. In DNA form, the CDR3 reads TGTGCCAGCAGCCAAAGAAGTGCGCGGGAGCAGTACTTC. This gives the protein CASSQRSAREQYF.

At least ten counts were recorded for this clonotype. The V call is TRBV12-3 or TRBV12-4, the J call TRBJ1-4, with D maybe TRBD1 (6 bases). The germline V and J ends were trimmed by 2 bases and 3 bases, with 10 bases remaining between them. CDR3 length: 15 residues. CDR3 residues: CASSLIGTPNEKLFF. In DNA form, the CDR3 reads TGTGCCAGCAGTTTAATCGGGACACCTAATGAAAAACTGTTTTTT.

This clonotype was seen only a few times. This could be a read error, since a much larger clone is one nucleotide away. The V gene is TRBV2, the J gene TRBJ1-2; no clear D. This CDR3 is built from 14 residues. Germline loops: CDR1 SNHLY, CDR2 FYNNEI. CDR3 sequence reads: CAGSTQTQSYGYTF. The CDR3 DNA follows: TGTGCCGGCAGTACACAGACACAATCCTATGGCTACACCTTC.

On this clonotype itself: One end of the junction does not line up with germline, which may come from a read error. CDR3 loop: CPSTREDLMRNQPQHF. In nucleotides, the CDR3 is TGTCCCAGCACTAGGGAGGACTTAATGCGCAATCAGCCCCAGCATTTT. The chain combines TRBV6-1 with TRBJ1-5, with no clear D. The length of the CDR3 is 16 residues. The germline CDR1 and CDR2 sequences are MNHNS and SASEGT.

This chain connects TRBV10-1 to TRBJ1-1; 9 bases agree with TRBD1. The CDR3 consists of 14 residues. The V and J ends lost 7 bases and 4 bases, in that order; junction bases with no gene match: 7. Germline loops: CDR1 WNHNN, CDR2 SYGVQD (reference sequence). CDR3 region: CASKSGTGSTEAFF. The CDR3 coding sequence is TGCGCCAGCAAATCGGGGACAGGGTCCACTGAAGCTTTCTTT.

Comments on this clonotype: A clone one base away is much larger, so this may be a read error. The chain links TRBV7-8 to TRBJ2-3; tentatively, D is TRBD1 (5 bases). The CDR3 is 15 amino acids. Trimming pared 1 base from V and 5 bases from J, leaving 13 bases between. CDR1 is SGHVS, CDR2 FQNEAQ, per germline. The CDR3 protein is CASSLGQGCRDTQYF. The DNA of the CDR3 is TGTGCCAGCAGCTTAGGGCAGGGTTGTAGAGATACGCAGTATTTT.

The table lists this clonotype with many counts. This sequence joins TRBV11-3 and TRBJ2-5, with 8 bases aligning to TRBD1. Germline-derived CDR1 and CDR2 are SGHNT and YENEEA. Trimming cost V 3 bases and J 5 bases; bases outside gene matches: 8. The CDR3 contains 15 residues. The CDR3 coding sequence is TGTGCCAGCAGCTTGGTTCAGGGGGCGCGGGAGACCCAGTACTTC. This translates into CASSLVQGARETQYF.

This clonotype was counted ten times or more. CDR3 in DNA: TGTGCCAGCAGCTTAGTCGTTAGCTGGTCCTACGAGCAGTACTTC. It yields the protein CASSLVVSWSYEQYF. The chain links TRBV7-2 to TRBJ2-7; D unresolved. Germline-derived CDR1 and CDR2 are SGHTA and FQGNSA. The CDR3 covers 15 residues. V was shortened by 1 base and J by 1 base, with 11 bases between the two germline ends.

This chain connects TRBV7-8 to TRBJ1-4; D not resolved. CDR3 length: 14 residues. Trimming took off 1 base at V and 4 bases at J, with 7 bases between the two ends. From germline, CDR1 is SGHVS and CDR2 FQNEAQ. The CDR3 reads CASSLGQVNEKLFF. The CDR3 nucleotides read TGTGCCAGCAGCTTAGGTCAGGTTAATGAAAAACTGTTTTTT.

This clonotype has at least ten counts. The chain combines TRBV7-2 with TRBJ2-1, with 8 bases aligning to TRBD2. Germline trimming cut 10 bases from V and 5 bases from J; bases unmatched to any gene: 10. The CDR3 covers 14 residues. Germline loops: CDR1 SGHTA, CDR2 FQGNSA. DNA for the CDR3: TGTGCCATCCCCCGGGGGGGTCCGGACAATGAGCAGTTCTTC. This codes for CAIPRGGPDNEQFF.

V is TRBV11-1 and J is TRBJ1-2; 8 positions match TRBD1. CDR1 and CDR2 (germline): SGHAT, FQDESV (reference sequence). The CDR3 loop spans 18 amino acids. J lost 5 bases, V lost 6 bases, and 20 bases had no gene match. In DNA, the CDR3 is TGTGCCAGCAGTTTATCCCCCCTGGATCGGGGACAGGTTTATGGCTACACCTTC. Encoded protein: CASSLSPLDRGQVYGYTF. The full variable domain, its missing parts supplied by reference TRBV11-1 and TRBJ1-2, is EAEVAQSPRYKITEKSQAVAFWCDPISGHATLYWYRQILGQGPELLVQFQDESVVDDSQLPKDRFSAERLKGVDSTLKIQPAELGDSAMYLCASSLSPLDRGQVYGYTFGSGTRLTVV.

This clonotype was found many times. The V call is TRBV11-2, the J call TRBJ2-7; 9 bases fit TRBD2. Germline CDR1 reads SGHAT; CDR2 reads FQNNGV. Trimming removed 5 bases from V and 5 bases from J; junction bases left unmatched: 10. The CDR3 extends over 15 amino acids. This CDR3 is CASSQGRGGGNEQYF. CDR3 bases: TGTGCCAGCAGCCAGGGGCGGGGGGGAGGTAACGAGCAGTACTTC.

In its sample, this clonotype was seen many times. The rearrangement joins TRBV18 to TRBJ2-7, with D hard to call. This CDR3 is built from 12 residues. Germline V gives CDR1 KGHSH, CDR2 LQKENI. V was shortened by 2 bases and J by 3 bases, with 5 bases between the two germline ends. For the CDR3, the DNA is TGTGCCAGCTCACCATCTCTCTACGAGCAGTACTTC. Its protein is CASSPSLYEQYF.

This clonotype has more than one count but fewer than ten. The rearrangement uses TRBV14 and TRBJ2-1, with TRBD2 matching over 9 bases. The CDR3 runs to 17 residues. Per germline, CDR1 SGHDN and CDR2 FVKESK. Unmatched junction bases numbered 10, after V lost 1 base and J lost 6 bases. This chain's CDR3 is CASSQVTPGTSINEQFF. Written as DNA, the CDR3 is TGTGCCAGCAGCCAAGTCACCCCCGGGACTAGCATCAATGAGCAGTTCTTC. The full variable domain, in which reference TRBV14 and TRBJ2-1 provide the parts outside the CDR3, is EAGVTQFPSHSVIEKGQTVTLRCDPISGHDNLYWYRRVMGKEIKFLLHFVKESKQDESGMPNNRFLAERTGGTYSTLKVQPAELEDSGVYFCASSQVTPGTSINEQFFGPGTRLTVL.

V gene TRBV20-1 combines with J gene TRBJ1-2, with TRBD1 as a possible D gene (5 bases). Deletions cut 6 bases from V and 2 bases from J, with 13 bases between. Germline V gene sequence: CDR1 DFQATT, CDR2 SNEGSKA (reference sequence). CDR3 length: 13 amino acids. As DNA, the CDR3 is TGCAGTGCACCCGGTGGGGCGAACTATGGCTACACCTTC. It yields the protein CSAPGGANYGYTF.

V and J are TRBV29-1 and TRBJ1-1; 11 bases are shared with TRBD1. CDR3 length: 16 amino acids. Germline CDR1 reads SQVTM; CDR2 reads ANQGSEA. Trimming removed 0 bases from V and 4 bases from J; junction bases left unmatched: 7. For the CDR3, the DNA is TGCAGCGTTGAAGACAAGGGGACAGGGGGAAGCACTGAAGCTTTCTTT. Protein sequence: CSVEDKGTGGSTEAFF.

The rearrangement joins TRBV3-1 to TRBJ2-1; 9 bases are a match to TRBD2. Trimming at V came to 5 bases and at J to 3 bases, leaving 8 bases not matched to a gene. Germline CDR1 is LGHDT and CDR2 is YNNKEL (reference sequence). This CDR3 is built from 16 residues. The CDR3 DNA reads TGTGCCAGCAGCGCTTTCGGACTAGCGCGCTACAATGAGCAGTTCTTC. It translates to CASSAFGLARYNEQFF.

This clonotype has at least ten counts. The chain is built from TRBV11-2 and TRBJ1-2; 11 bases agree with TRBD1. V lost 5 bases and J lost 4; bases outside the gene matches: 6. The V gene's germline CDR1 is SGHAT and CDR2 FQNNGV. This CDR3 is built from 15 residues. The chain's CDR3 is CASSRGQGVGYGYTF. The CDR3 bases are TGTGCCAGCAGCCGGGGACAGGGGGTTGGCTATGGCTACACCTTC.